These 12 T cell receptor beta chains were all obtained from the same sample, sequenced in a study of cytomegalovirus exposure and HLA in healthy donors. The PCR had 60 Vbeta and 13 Jbeta primers. Profiling relied on immunoSEQ multiplex PCR, and the TCRdb table lists in-frame clones only, not all of them. The table shows tens of thousands of clones, with roughly 60% occurring only once. Sequencing was performed on PBMCs. These receptors were collected from a human donor in good health.

This chain joins TRBV7-9 and TRBJ2-1, with a weak D call TRBD2 (5 bases). CDR3 length: 15 amino acids. V was shortened by 0 bases and J by 5 bases, with 11 bases between the two germline ends. The germline V gene encodes CDR1 SEHNR and CDR2 FQNEAQ (reference sequence). In nucleotides, the CDR3 is TGTGCCAGCAGCTTAGCGTCGGGATTCCACAATGAGCAGTTCTTC. Protein sequence: CASSLASGFHNEQFF.

J is TRBJ2-3 and V is TRBV4-3, with 7 nucleotides matching TRBD2. CDR1 is LGHNA and CDR2 is YSLEER in the germline V gene. There are 16 residues in the CDR3. The trim removed 1 base at V and 3 bases at J, leaving 7 bases unmatched. CDR3: CASSQVVGGGTDTQYF. The CDR3 DNA is TGCGCCAGCAGCCAAGTGGTGGGGGGAGGGACAGATACGCAGTATTTT.

The genes are TRBV19 and TRBJ1-1, with D maybe TRBD1 (5 bases). V lost 9 bases to trimming and J lost 3 bases, with 17 bases between them. The CDR3 covers 14 residues. Germline-derived CDR1 and CDR2 are LNHDA and SQIVND (reference sequence). CDR3 in amino acids: CASSGSAIYTEAFF. The CDR3 DNA is TGTGCCAGCTCAGGGTCAGCCATCTACACTGAAGCTTTCTTT. Together with reference TRBV19 and TRBJ1-1, the CDR3 gives the full variable domain: DGGITQSPKYLFRKEGQNVTLSCEQNLNHDAMYWYRQDPGQGLRLIYYSQIVNDFQKGDIAEGYSVSREKKESFPLTVTSAQKNPTAFYLCASSGSAIYTEAFFGQGTRLTVV.

This clone was observed a handful of times. The V gene is TRBV7-7, the J gene TRBJ1-3, with a possible D match to TRBD1 (6 bases). CDR3 length: 14 amino acids. Germline values: CDR1 SSHAT, CDR2 FNYEAQ (reference sequence). V lost 1 base and J 3 bases, leaving 7 bases between the germline ends. The CDR3 reads CASSLGGGGNTIYF. In DNA form, the CDR3 reads TGTGCCAGCAGCTTAGGAGGGGGTGGAAACACCATATATTTT.

The rearrangement links TRBV7-2 to TRBJ1-5; D not resolved. There are 15 residues in the CDR3. Germline CDR1 and CDR2: SGHTA and FQGNSA. V lost 5 bases to trimming and J lost 1 base, with 12 bases between them. In nucleotides, the CDR3 is TGTGCCAGCAGCCCCCTAGCTACGAGCAATCAGCCCCAGCATTTT. It translates to CASSPLATSNQPQHF.

This clone was seen only a few times. V gene TRBV30 combines with J gene TRBJ2-3; weak D call: TRBD1 (5 bases). V lost 3 bases and J 3 bases, leaving 19 bases between the germline ends. Germline V CDR1 and CDR2: GTSNPN, SVGIG (reference sequence). The CDR3 totals 16 residues. The CDR3 bases are TGTGCCTGGAGGAGGCAAGGGGCGCAGGTGACAGATACGCAGTATTTT. Its protein is CAWRRQGAQVTDTQYF.

This rearrangement joins TRBV5-4 to TRBJ2-5; TRBD1 is a possible D gene (6 bases). The J call may be incorrect, as the DNA end agrees better with TRBJ2-7. This CDR3 contains 16 residues. Germline CDR1 is SGHNT and CDR2 is YYREEE (reference sequence). CDR3: CASSLDGVRDTYEQYF. The CDR3 region has the DNA TGTGCCAGCAGCTTGGACGGGGTACGGGACACCTACGAGCAGTACTTC.

The gene calls are TRBV6-6 and TRBJ1-2, with TRBD1 identical over 7 bases. CDR1 and CDR2 (germline): MNHNY, SVGAGI (reference sequence). CDR3 length equals 15 residues. The junction had 9 bases not matched to a gene; V was cut back by 7 bases and J by 1 base. CDR3 nucleotide sequence: TGTGCCAGCACTCAGGGGGGTGGCGTTAACTATGGCTACACCTTC. It is translated as CASTQGGGVNYGYTF.

The chain carries TRBV2 and TRBJ1-3; TRBD1 agrees at 8 bases. The CDR3 covers 16 residues. CDR1 and CDR2 from the germline V gene are SNHLY and FYNNEI. The V segment lost 6 bases and the J segment 4 bases; nucleotides outside the gene matches: 11. CDR3 in amino acids: CASRRQGQSSGNTIYF. In DNA, the CDR3 is TGTGCCAGCAGAAGACAGGGGCAATCGTCGGGAAACACCATATATTTT.

The chain couples TRBV5-1 to TRBJ1-1, with 11 nucleotides matching TRBD1. The CDR3 consists of 18 residues. V dropped 4 bases and J dropped 1; count of bases not matched to a gene: 12. Germline loops: CDR1 SGHRS, CDR2 YFSETQ. The DNA of the CDR3 is TGCGCCAGCAGCACAAAAACCGGGACAGGGGGTCGGAACACTGAAGCTTTCTTT. Protein product: CASSTKTGTGGRNTEAFF. The whole variable domain, filled in from reference TRBV5-1 and TRBJ1-1, reads KAGVTQTPRYLIKTRGQQVTLSCSPISGHRSVSWYQQTPGQGLQFLFEYFSETQRNKGNFPGRFSGRQFSNSRSEMNVSTLELGDSALYLCASSTKTGTGGRNTEAFFGQGTRLTVV.

This chain links TRBV19 with TRBJ2-7; D might be TRBD1 (6 bases). The CDR3 runs to 15 residues. Trimming removed 6 bases from V and 0 bases from J, with 15 bases in between. Germline loops: CDR1 LNHDA, CDR2 SQIVND (reference sequence). In nucleotides, the CDR3 is TGTGCCAGTAGGGTCACAGGGACCAGCTCCTACGAGCAGTACTTC. Its protein is CASRVTGTSSYEQYF.

This clone appeared a single time. This chain joins TRBV5-6 and TRBJ2-7; 9 bases line up with TRBD1. The germline gives CDR1 SGHDT, CDR2 YYEEEE. The ends lost 4 bases at V and 4 bases at J; junction bases unmatched: 9. The CDR3 has 15 residues. CDR3 residues: CASSPTGQGEYEQYF. Written as DNA, the CDR3 is TGTGCCAGCAGCCCAACGGGACAGGGCGAGTACGAGCAGTACTTC. Full variable domain (remainder filled in from reference TRBV5-6 and TRBJ2-7): DAGVTQSPTHLIKTRGQQVTLRCSPKSGHDTVSWYQQALGQGPQFIFQYYEEEERQRGNFPDRFSGHQFPNYSSELNVNALLLGDSALYLCASSPTGQGEYEQYFGPGTRLTVT.